This is a list of T cell receptor beta chains from one sample in a study of T cell responses to AZD1222 COVID-19 vaccine. The method was immunoSEQ multiplex PCR; TCRdb's version includes in-frame clones alone and lacks a portion of them. The data hold nearly 110,000 clones, with around 92% observed a single time. Sequenced material: peripheral blood, taken 28 days after the second AZD1222 dose. The source of these receptors is an adult who received the AZD1222 COVID-19 vaccine. Each CDR3 is given with its conserved first and last residue. Each record gives: CDR3 length, V gene, J gene, clone size, D gene, CDR3 DNA, CDR3 protein. The D gene is left open where the match is weak. Only part of the rows carry a size: once, few, many, or a class if the clone is expanded.

CDR3 length: 16; V gene: TRBV27; J gene: TRBJ2-5; clone size: NA; D gene: TRBD1; CDR3 DNA: TGTGCCAGCAGTTCCCTCAGGACAGGTCGGGCTCTGGACCAGTACTTC; CDR3 protein: CASSSLRTGRALDQYF
CDR3 length: 17; V gene: TRBV7-8; J gene: TRBJ2-7; clone size: NA; D gene: TRBD1; CDR3 DNA: TGTGCCAGCAGCCAGACGGGGACAGGGGCCCTCGCCTACGAGCAGTACTTC; CDR3 protein: CASSQTGTGALAYEQYF
CDR3 length: 15; V gene: TRBV9; J gene: TRBJ2-2; clone size: NA; D gene: TRBD1; CDR3 DNA: TGTGCCAGCAGTGAACAGGGGGTGGACACCGGGGAGCTGTTTTTT; CDR3 protein: CASSEQGVDTGELFF
CDR3 length: 16; V gene: TRBV5-1; J gene: TRBJ2-3; clone size: NA; D gene: NA; CDR3 DNA: TGCGCCAGCAGCTTACGACTAGTCTCCCGCACAGATACGCAGTATTTT; CDR3 protein: CASSLRLVSRTDTQYF
CDR3 length: 17; V gene: TRBV2; J gene: TRBJ2-6; clone size: NA; D gene: TRBD2; CDR3 DNA: TGTGCCAGCAGTGAACTTAGCGGGAGGGGTGGGGCCAACGTCCTGACTTTC; CDR3 protein: CASSELSGRGGANVLTF
CDR3 length: 15; V gene: TRBV24-1; J gene: TRBJ1-1; clone size: few; D gene: NA; CDR3 DNA: TGTGCCACCAGTGCGGGGGCGGGTAGGAACACTGAAGCTTTCTTT; CDR3 protein: CATSAGAGRNTEAFF
CDR3 length: 14; V gene: TRBV13; J gene: TRBJ1-1; clone size: NA; D gene: TRBD1; CDR3 DNA: TGTGCCAGCAACGAACGGGACAGGAACACTGAAGCTTTCTTT; CDR3 protein: CASNERDRNTEAFF
CDR3 length: 14; V gene: TRBV7-9; J gene: TRBJ1-2; clone size: NA; D gene: NA; CDR3 DNA: TGTGCCAGCAGCTTAGGGTCGTCAGGCTATGGCTACACCTTC; CDR3 protein: CASSLGSSGYGYTF
CDR3 length: 15; V gene: TRBV27; J gene: TRBJ2-2; clone size: NA; D gene: TRBD2; CDR3 DNA: TGTGCCAGCAGTTTACATTCTAGCGGGATGGGGGAGCTGTTTTTT; CDR3 protein: CASSLHSSGMGELFF
CDR3 length: 16; V gene: TRBV14; J gene: TRBJ2-1; clone size: NA; D gene: NA; CDR3 DNA: TGTGCCAGCAGCCCCACCGGACTTGAAGCCTACAATGAGCAGTTCTTC; CDR3 protein: CASSPTGLEAYNEQFF
CDR3 length: 16; V gene: TRBV5-4; J gene: TRBJ2-5; clone size: NA; D gene: TRBD2; CDR3 DNA: TGTGCCAGCAGCTTGTTCGGGGGGGCCGTTCAAGAGACCCAGTACTTC; CDR3 protein: CASSLFGGAVQETQYF
CDR3 length: 13; V gene: TRBV27; J gene: TRBJ2-7; clone size: NA; D gene: NA; CDR3 DNA: TGTGCCAGCAGCCGTTACCCCCGGTACGAGCAGTACTTC; CDR3 protein: CASSRYPRYEQYF
CDR3 length: 13; V gene: TRBV5-3; J gene: TRBJ1-4; clone size: once; D gene: NA; CDR3 DNA: TGTGCCAGAAGAGGGGTCGGACATGAAAAACTGTTTTTT; CDR3 protein: CARRGVGHEKLFF
CDR3 length: 13; V gene: TRBV30; J gene: TRBJ1-6; clone size: NA; D gene: NA; CDR3 DNA: TGTGCCTGGAGTGTTAAAAGGGCTTCACCCCTCCACTTT; CDR3 protein: CAWSVKRASPLHF
CDR3 length: 13; V gene: TRBV27; J gene: TRBJ2-5; clone size: NA; D gene: NA; CDR3 DNA: TGTGCCAGCAGGGGGCAGCCCCAAGAGACCCAGTACTTC; CDR3 protein: CASRGQPQETQYF
CDR3 length: 14; V gene: TRBV18; J gene: TRBJ2-5; clone size: NA; D gene: NA; CDR3 DNA: TGTGCCAGCTCACCACCGTCAGGTCAAGAGACCCAGTACTTC; CDR3 protein: CASSPPSGQETQYF
CDR3 length: 13; V gene: TRBV30; J gene: TRBJ1-1; clone size: NA; D gene: NA; CDR3 DNA: TGTGCCTGGAGTGACAAGACGAACACTGAAGCTTTCTTT; CDR3 protein: CAWSDKTNTEAFF
CDR3 length: 13; V gene: TRBV10-3; J gene: TRBJ2-4; clone size: NA; D gene: TRBD2; CDR3 DNA: TGTGCCATCAGTGAAAGCGGGGGGGCCTTATTGAACTTC; CDR3 protein: CAISESGGALLNF
CDR3 length: 13; V gene: TRBV28; J gene: TRBJ2-5; clone size: NA; D gene: TRBD2; CDR3 DNA: TGTGCCAGCAGTTTCGGCGGGAGAGAGACCCAGTACTTC; CDR3 protein: CASSFGGRETQYF
CDR3 length: 12; V gene: TRBV3-1/TRBV3-2; J gene: TRBJ1-1; clone size: once; D gene: TRBD1; CDR3 DNA: TGTGCCAGCAGCCAAGCCAGGGGGCCAGCTTTCTTT; CDR3 protein: CASSQARGPAFF
CDR3 length: 15; V gene: TRBV27; J gene: TRBJ1-5; clone size: many; D gene: NA; CDR3 DNA: TGTGCCAGCAGTAGGACACTAAATAGCAATCAGCCCCAGCATTTT; CDR3 protein: CASSRTLNSNQPQHF
CDR3 length: 16; V gene: TRBV5-4; J gene: TRBJ2-1; clone size: NA; D gene: TRBD2; CDR3 DNA: TGTGCCAGCAGGCCCCAACTAGCGGGATCCTACAATGAGCAGTTCTTC; CDR3 protein: CASRPQLAGSYNEQFF
CDR3 length: 15; V gene: TRBV7-3; J gene: TRBJ2-1; clone size: NA; D gene: TRBD1; CDR3 DNA: TGTGCCAGCAGCCAATCAGGGGGCGCCCCTGGTGGGCAGTTCTTC; CDR3 protein: CASSQSGGAPGGQFF
CDR3 length: 14; V gene: TRBV11-3; J gene: TRBJ1-1; clone size: NA; D gene: NA; CDR3 DNA: TGTGCCAGCAGCTTACGGGGACGAGACACTGAAGCTTTCTTT; CDR3 protein: CASSLRGRDTEAFF
CDR3 length: 16; V gene: TRBV7-9; J gene: TRBJ2-5; clone size: NA; D gene: TRBD2; CDR3 DNA: TGTGCCAGCAGCTCAGGACTAGCGGGGGGCCAAGAGACCCAGTACTTC; CDR3 protein: CASSSGLAGGQETQYF
CDR3 length: 16; V gene: TRBV5-3; J gene: TRBJ1-5; clone size: once; D gene: NA; CDR3 DNA: TGTGCCAGAAGCCGCTCTCGGACGGGTTGCAATCAGCCCCAGCATTTT; CDR3 protein: CARSRSRTGCNQPQHF
CDR3 length: 14; V gene: TRBV10-3; J gene: TRBJ1-5; clone size: once; D gene: TRBD1; CDR3 DNA: TGTGCCATCAGTATTGGACAGGTATCTCAGCCCCAGCATTTT; CDR3 protein: CAISIGQVSQPQHF
CDR3 length: 18; V gene: TRBV12-2; J gene: TRBJ1-6; clone size: NA; D gene: NA; CDR3 DNA: TGTGCAAGTCGCTTAGAGGGGACCTTCTCCTCCTATAATTCACCCCTCCACTTT; CDR3 protein: CASRLEGTFSSYNSPLHF
CDR3 length: 16; V gene: TRBV5-5; J gene: TRBJ1-1; clone size: NA; D gene: TRBD1; CDR3 DNA: TGTGCCAGCAGCTACAGTCCCGGGACAGAAAACACTGAAGCTTTCTTT; CDR3 protein: CASSYSPGTENTEAFF
CDR3 length: 17; V gene: TRBV5-4; J gene: TRBJ2-3; clone size: NA; D gene: TRBD2; CDR3 DNA: TGTGCCAGCAGCCCGGAACCAGGGCGGGAGTACACAGATACGCAGTATTTT; CDR3 protein: CASSPEPGREYTDTQYF
CDR3 length: 12; V gene: TRBV5-6; J gene: TRBJ1-2; clone size: NA; D gene: NA; CDR3 DNA: TGTGCCAGCAGCCCCGGGCGGGATGGCTACACCTTC; CDR3 protein: CASSPGRDGYTF
CDR3 length: 16; V gene: TRBV2; J gene: TRBJ2-1; clone size: once; D gene: TRBD2; CDR3 DNA: TGTGCCAGCAGAACCGGGACTAGCGGGCCCTACAATGAGCAGTTCTTC; CDR3 protein: CASRTGTSGPYNEQFF
CDR3 length: 12; V gene: TRBV5-1; J gene: TRBJ1-6; clone size: NA; D gene: NA; CDR3 DNA: TGCGCCAGTCGGGGTGGGGATTCACCCCTCCACTTT; CDR3 protein: CASRGGDSPLHF
CDR3 length: 15; V gene: TRBV6-1; J gene: TRBJ1-5; clone size: NA; D gene: NA; CDR3 DNA: TGTGCCAGCAGTGATTCAGGGTTCGGCAATCAGCCCCAGCATTTT; CDR3 protein: CASSDSGFGNQPQHF
CDR3 length: 15; V gene: TRBV19; J gene: TRBJ2-1; clone size: NA; D gene: NA; CDR3 DNA: TGTGCCAGTAGTCCCGGGACCAAGGCCTACAATGAGCAGTTCTTC; CDR3 protein: CASSPGTKAYNEQFF
CDR3 length: 18; V gene: TRBV11-2; J gene: TRBJ2-2; clone size: NA; D gene: NA; CDR3 DNA: TGTGCCAGCAGCCCCCCAGCGTTCGGGGCCCGGGGCACCGGGGAGCTGTTTTTT; CDR3 protein: CASSPPAFGARGTGELFF
CDR3 length: 14; V gene: TRBV7-2; J gene: TRBJ1-1; clone size: NA; D gene: TRBD1; CDR3 DNA: TGTGCCAGCACCAACCCCGGACAGGGGGAAGGAGCTTTCTTT; CDR3 protein: CASTNPGQGEGAFF
CDR3 length: 15; V gene: TRBV4-1; J gene: TRBJ1-5; clone size: NA; D gene: NA; CDR3 DNA: TGCGCCAGCAGCCAAGAGAATGGAGGCAATCAGCCCCAGCATTTT; CDR3 protein: CASSQENGGNQPQHF
CDR3 length: 14; V gene: TRBV6-4; J gene: TRBJ2-2; clone size: NA; D gene: TRBD1; CDR3 DNA: TGTGCCAGCAGTACAGGGGGCGACACCGGGGAGCTGTTTTTT; CDR3 protein: CASSTGGDTGELFF
CDR3 length: 17; V gene: TRBV5-5; J gene: TRBJ1-2; clone size: NA; D gene: NA; CDR3 DNA: TGTGCCAGCAGCCCCAAAGAACCTACAGGATTTCTCTATGGCTACACCTTC; CDR3 protein: CASSPKEPTGFLYGYTF
CDR3 length: 14; V gene: TRBV19; J gene: TRBJ1-3; clone size: NA; D gene: NA; CDR3 DNA: TGTGCCAGTAGTTCTGGCCCGCCGGAGAACACCATATATTTT; CDR3 protein: CASSSGPPENTIYF
CDR3 length: 14; V gene: TRBV7-9; J gene: TRBJ1-1; clone size: few; D gene: TRBD1; CDR3 DNA: TGTGCCAGCAGCCCTGTACAGGGGTACACTGAAGCTTTCTTT; CDR3 protein: CASSPVQGYTEAFF
CDR3 length: 19; V gene: TRBV29-1; J gene: TRBJ2-1; clone size: NA; D gene: TRBD2; CDR3 DNA: TGCAGCGTTGACAGGGATCCAGCGGGAGACCTCGGGGCCTACAATGAGCAGTTCTTC; CDR3 protein: CSVDRDPAGDLGAYNEQFF
CDR3 length: 13; V gene: TRBV6-2/TRBV6-3; J gene: TRBJ2-1; clone size: NA; D gene: NA; CDR3 DNA: TGTGCCAGCAGTTACGGTGTCCGAGGAGAGCAGTTCTTC; CDR3 protein: CASSYGVRGEQFF